A single sample is the source of the 25 T cell receptor beta chains below, sequenced in a study of shared clonotypes between healthy human individuals. Data came from immunoSEQ multiplex PCR; TCRdb stores just in-frame clones and leaves some out. The sample has 2 million to 2.5 million clones, approximately 95% seen once; the top ten hold under 0.45%. The specimen was naive CD4+ T cells from PBMCs. Noted subset: CD45RA+ positively selected. Every receptor here comes from a man younger than 35 in good health. Some clones in this sample may be carry-over from other donors' samples.

This clone appeared a single time. This chain links TRBV27 with TRBJ2-2; D remains unclear. The CDR3 covers 13 residues. V was shortened by 5 bases and J by 4 bases, with 8 bases between the two germline ends. Per the germline V gene, CDR1 is MNHEY and CDR2 is SMNVEV (reference sequence). CDR3 nucleotide sequence: TGTGCCAGCAGTGACCGATTCACCGGGGAGCTGTTTTTT. Residues: CASSDRFTGELFF.

The gene calls are TRBV5-1 and TRBJ2-2; D call uncertain. Germline lookup yields CDR1 SGHRS and CDR2 YFSETQ. Deletions cut 0 bases from V and 3 bases from J, with 9 bases between. This CDR3 is 15 amino acids long. CDR3 region: CASSLEGMDTGELFF. The DNA of the CDR3 is TGCGCCAGCAGCTTGGAAGGGATGGACACCGGGGAGCTGTTTTTT. Using reference TRBV5-1 and TRBJ2-2 for the parts outside the CDR3, the full variable domain is KAGVTQTPRYLIKTRGQQVTLSCSPISGHRSVSWYQQTPGQGLQFLFEYFSETQRNKGNFPGRFSGRQFSNSRSEMNVSTLELGDSALYLCASSLEGMDTGELFFGEGSRLTVL.

The chain couples TRBV27 to TRBJ2-5; 9 bases match TRBD1. There are 16 residues in the CDR3. V lost 4 bases and J lost 5; bases outside the gene matches: 11. Germline V CDR1 and CDR2: MNHEY, SMNVEV (reference sequence). The DNA of the CDR3 is TGTGCCAGCAGTTCTCTCTCCTGGACAGGGGCGGAGACCCAGTACTTC. Its protein product is CASSSLSWTGAETQYF.

To note about this clone: Relative to the germline gene, one junction end is altered; a read error may explain this. The CDR3 DNA is TGTGCCAGCAGTCCAAGCCCCCGGACAGCCACCATTGGAAGCACCATATATTTT. Translating gives CASSPSPRTATIGSTIYF. This chain joins TRBV28 and TRBJ1-3; the D gene is possibly TRBD1 (6 bases). Germline V CDR1 and CDR2: MDHEN, SYDVKM. The CDR3 totals 18 residues.

The gene calls are TRBV19 and TRBJ2-3; no definite D call. V was clipped by 3 bases and J by 2 bases, with 9 bases between them. CDR1 is LNHDA and CDR2 is SQIVND in the germline V gene (reference sequence). The CDR3 has 14 residues. Here the CDR3 DNA reads TGTGCCAGTAGTATGAAGGTGACCACAGATACGCAGTATTTT. This sequence encodes CASSMKVTTDTQYF. Full variable domain (remainder filled in from reference TRBV19 and TRBJ2-3): DGGITQSPKYLFRKEGQNVTLSCEQNLNHDAMYWYRQDPGQGLRLIYYSQIVNDFQKGDIAEGYSVSREKKESFPLTVTSAQKNPTAFYLCASSMKVTTDTQYFGPGTRLTVL.

This chain uses TRBV28 with TRBJ2-2; D may be TRBD1 or TRBD2 (5 bases each). The CDR3 consists of 16 residues. Germline assignment: CDR1 MDHEN and CDR2 SYDVKM. V lost 3 bases and J lost 2, with 13 bases in between. CDR3: CASSFGRGLNTGELFF. The CDR3 DNA follows: TGTGCCAGCAGTTTCGGACGGGGCCTAAACACCGGGGAGCTGTTTTTT.

The chain combines TRBV7-9 with TRBJ2-5; 7 nucleotides align to TRBD2. Germline lookup yields CDR1 SEHNR and CDR2 FQNEAQ (reference sequence). The CDR3 totals 16 residues. The J segment lost 2 bases and the V segment lost 5 bases, leaving 11 bases of the junction unmatched. CDR3 region: CASSPGGGRTQETQYF. The CDR3 DNA follows: TGTGCCAGCAGCCCGGGCGGGGGACGGACTCAAGAGACCCAGTACTTC.

This clone was seen just once. The chain links TRBV15 to TRBJ2-1; 9 bases map to TRBD1. After removal of 0 bases from V and 3 bases from J, the junction contained 9 bases not matched to a gene. Per germline, CDR1 LNHNV and CDR2 YYDKDF (reference sequence). This CDR3 is built from 18 residues. CDR3 residues: CATSRDPRGQGDYNEQFF. The CDR3 nucleotides are TGTGCCACCAGCAGAGACCCGAGGGGACAGGGCGACTACAATGAGCAGTTCTTC. The full variable domain, its missing parts supplied by reference TRBV15 and TRBJ2-1, is DAMVIQNPRYQVTQFGKPVTLSCSQTLNHNVMYWYQQKSSQAPKLLFHYYDKDFNNEADTPDNFQSRRPNTSFCFLDIRSPGLGDTAMYLCATSRDPRGQGDYNEQFFGPGTRLTVL.

This chain uses TRBV11-3 with TRBJ2-5, with TRBD2 matching over 13 bases. Germline V gene sequence: CDR1 SGHNT, CDR2 YENEEA. Trimming at V came to 3 bases and at J to 2 bases, leaving 6 bases not matched to a gene. The CDR3 is made up of 17 amino acids. CDR3 sequence: CASSFGLAGENQETQYF. The CDR3 nucleotides read TGTGCCAGCAGCTTTGGACTAGCGGGAGAAAATCAAGAGACCCAGTACTTC.

This clone was seen just once. The V and J genes are TRBV2 and TRBJ2-5; D is perhaps TRBD1 (6 bases). The CDR3 extends over 12 amino acids. V was clipped by 4 bases and J by 12 bases, with 15 bases between them. CDR1 and CDR2 (germline): SNHLY, FYNNEI. This CDR3 reads CASSASGRDKYF. The CDR3 nucleotides are TGTGCCAGCAGTGCGAGTGGACGGGACAAGTACTTC.

V gene TRBV7-9 combines with J gene TRBJ1-1, with D possibly being TRBD1 (5 bases). Per germline, CDR1 SEHNR and CDR2 FQNEAQ (reference sequence). The ends were cut back, 5 bases at V and 6 bases at J, with 13 bases in the middle. The CDR3 consists of 13 residues. The CDR3 protein is CASSPRDRPEAFF. CDR3 sequence (DNA): TGTGCCAGCAGCCCCCGAGACAGACCTGAAGCTTTCTTT.

Remarks on this clone: Other DNA sequences within the sample encode an identical CDR3. The chain combines TRBV5-1 with TRBJ2-3; 8 nucleotides match TRBD1. Trimming at V came to 4 bases and at J to 6 bases, leaving 7 bases not matched to a gene. CDR1 is SGHRS and CDR2 is YFSETQ in the germline V gene. The length of the CDR3 is 14 residues. CDR3 sequence reads: CASSPGQVGDTQYF. The CDR3 nucleotides read TGCGCCAGCAGCCCGGGACAGGTAGGGGATACGCAGTATTTT.

V is TRBV7-7 and J is TRBJ2-3, with TRBD2 as a possible D gene (5 bases). Germline V lookup: CDR1 SSHAT, CDR2 FNYEAQ (reference sequence). The length of the CDR3 is 14 residues. V was cut by 5 bases and J by 0 bases, with 9 bases left in between. For the CDR3, the DNA is TGTGCCAGCAGCAAAACGGGGAGCACAGATACGCAGTATTTT. Translating gives CASSKTGSTDTQYF.

This sequence joins TRBV29-1 and TRBJ1-2; D is uncertain. Germline CDR1 is SQVTM and CDR2 is ANQGSEA. This CDR3 has 12 residues. The germline V and J ends were trimmed by 4 bases and 3 bases, with 9 bases remaining between them. The CDR3 region has the DNA TGCAGCGTTGGGGCAGTTGACTATGGCTACACCTTC. Translated: CSVGAVDYGYTF.

This chain uses TRBV11-3 with TRBJ2-1, with 8 bases fitting TRBD2. The CDR3 is made up of 15 amino acids. Germline V CDR1 and CDR2: SGHNT, YENEEA. The V and J ends lost 1 base and 9 bases, in that order; junction bases with no gene match: 8. The CDR3 spells CASSLAGGPQAEQFF. CDR3 in DNA: TGTGCCAGCAGCTTAGCGGGAGGGCCACAGGCTGAGCAGTTCTTC.

Concerning this clone itself: At the DNA level, this CDR3 is encoded by other sequences in the same sample as well. The J gene is TRBJ2-7, the V gene TRBV29-1; D is possibly TRBD1 or TRBD2 (5 bases each). The V gene lost 3 bases and the J gene lost 4 bases, with 10 bases spanning the gap. The CDR3 has 12 residues. CDR1 and CDR2 (germline): SQVTM, ANQGSEA. The CDR3 reads CSVEGTDYEQYF. The CDR3 DNA reads TGCAGCGTTGAGGGGACGGATTACGAGCAGTACTTC.

This chain connects TRBV5-1 to TRBJ2-1; D might be TRBD1 (5 bases). This CDR3 contains 17 residues. V was trimmed by 3 bases and J by 5 bases, leaving 21 bases between them. The germline V gene has CDR1 SGHRS and CDR2 YFSETQ. The CDR3 nucleotides are TGCGCCAGCAGCTCCTTCTTAGGGGAAGGTGGGCACAATGAGCAGTTCTTC. As protein: CASSSFLGEGGHNEQFF.

The chain is built from TRBV6-5 and TRBJ1-3; D gene unclear. Per germline, CDR1 MNHEY and CDR2 SVGAGI. V lost 5 bases, J lost 0 bases, and 5 bases lay in between. The CDR3 spans 13 residues. CDR3 coding DNA: TGTGCCAGCAGTGCTGCCTCTGGAAACACCATATATTTT. Its translation is CASSAASGNTIYF.

As concerns this clone: Other nucleotide sequences from this sample produce the same CDR3. The DNA of the CDR3 is TGTGCCAGCAGTTTAGGCAGGGGAAATCAGCCCCAGCATTTT. It encodes CASSLGRGNQPQHF. The V and J genes are TRBV28 and TRBJ1-5, with D perhaps matching TRBD1 (6 bases). CDR1 is MDHEN and CDR2 is SYDVKM in the germline V gene. Trimming pared 2 bases from V and 4 bases from J, leaving 9 bases between. This CDR3 has 14 amino acids.

The V call is TRBV7-9, the J call TRBJ1-1, with no clear D. The V end was cut by 6 bases, the J end by 8 bases, with 13 bases between. Germline assignment: CDR1 SEHNR and CDR2 FQNEAQ (reference sequence). The CDR3 covers 12 residues. CDR3 sequence (DNA): TGTGCCAGCAGTCAAACCGGCGTAGAAGCTTTCTTT. Translated: CASSQTGVEAFF.

This chain joins TRBV28 and TRBJ2-7; maybe TRBD2 (6 bases). Trimming shortened V by 6 bases and J by 0 bases, and 18 bases separated the two germline ends. The CDR3 extends over 16 amino acids. Per germline, CDR1 MDHEN and CDR2 SYDVKM. This chain's CDR3 is CASSSGTAELSYEQYF. Here the CDR3 DNA reads TGTGCCAGCAGCTCTGGGACTGCCGAACTCTCCTACGAGCAGTACTTC.

The V gene is TRBV5-4, the J gene TRBJ2-7; a weak D match, TRBD2 (6 bases). V was cut by 4 bases and J by 5 bases, with 13 bases left in between. From germline, CDR1 is SGHNT and CDR2 YYREEE (reference sequence). The CDR3 covers 13 residues. CDR3 sequence reads: CASSTGLTNEQYF. The CDR3, as DNA: TGTGCCAGCAGCACGGGACTCACAAACGAGCAGTACTTC. The variable domain in full, with the rest retrieved from reference TRBV5-4 and TRBJ2-7, is ETGVTQSPTHLIKTRGQQVTLRCSSQSGHNTVSWYQQALGQGPQFIFQYYREEENGRGNFPPRFSGLQFPNYSSELNVNALELDDSALYLCASSTGLTNEQYFGPGTRLTVT.

V usage is TRBV2 and J usage is TRBJ1-4; D call uncertain. V lost 6 bases, J lost 8 bases, and 13 bases lay in between. CDR3 length equals 13 residues. CDR1 is SNHLY, CDR2 FYNNEI, per germline. Here the CDR3 reads CASSGEGVEKLFF. The CDR3, as DNA: TGTGCCAGCAGCGGGGAGGGAGTAGAAAAACTGTTTTTT. The whole variable domain, remainder taken from reference TRBV2 and TRBJ1-4, is EPEVTQTPSHQVTQMGQEVILRCVPISNHLYFYWYRQILGQKVEFLVSFYNNEISEKSEIFDDQFSVERPDGSNFTLKIRSTKLEDSAMYFCASSGEGVEKLFFGSGTQLSVL.

V and J are TRBV2 and TRBJ1-2; D not resolved. The germline V gene encodes CDR1 SNHLY and CDR2 FYNNEI. Trimming removed 8 bases from V and 4 bases from J, with 11 bases in between. There are 12 residues in the CDR3. The CDR3 DNA sequence: TGTGCCAGCGGTGGTACTTTCTATGGCTACACCTTC. This codes for CASGGTFYGYTF.

The CDR3 DNA sequence: TGTGCCAGCAGCCCGATCCCACCGGGCGGTCTTGTTCAGCCCCAGCATTTT. It codes for CASSPIPPGGLVQPQHF. The chain has TRBV27 and TRBJ1-5; D gene uncertain. The germline V gene has CDR1 MNHEY and CDR2 SMNVEV (reference sequence). The CDR3 is made up of 17 amino acids. The V gene lost 6 bases and the J gene lost 6 bases, with 24 bases spanning the gap.